This is a list of T cell receptor beta chains from one sample in a study of blood T cell repertoires in COVID-19. Only in-frame clones appear in the TCRdb table, and some are missing; sequencing was by immunoSEQ multiplex PCR. Here the sample spans roughly 220,000 clones, 70% to 85% being singletons. The sequenced sample consisted of PBMCs or T cells enriched from blood (not recorded which). These receptors originate from a man aged 40-55 years who had recovered from COVID-19. Both conserved end residues are part of each CDR3. Each record gives: D gene, clone size, V gene, J gene, CDR3 protein, CDR3 DNA. A D gene is named only where the DNA matches it firmly. Where a row states a size, it is once, few, many or the class of an expanded clone; other rows omit it.

TRBD1	NA	TRBV6-5	TRBJ1-5	CASRDRASNQPQHF	TGTGCCAGCAGGGACAGGGCCAGCAATCAGCCCCAGCATTTT
TRBD2	NA	TRBV9	TRBJ2-5	CASSPTVAGGGETQYF	TGTGCCAGCAGCCCCACGGTAGCGGGAGGGGGGGAGACCCAGTACTTC
TRBD2	once	TRBV5-6	TRBJ2-5	CASSLAPSGAGAETQYF	TGTGCCAGCAGCTTGGCCCCTTCAGGAGCGGGGGCTGAGACCCAGTACTTC
TRBD1	NA	TRBV4-2	TRBJ1-4	CASSQLQGYGNEKLFF	TGTGCCAGCAGCCAGCTACAGGGGTATGGTAATGAAAAACTGTTTTTT
NA	few	TRBV6-2/TRBV6-3	TRBJ2-1	CASSYRPHLSRVYNEQFF	TGTGCCAGCAGTTACCGGCCCCACCTGTCCAGGGTCTACAATGAGCAGTTCTTC
NA	NA	TRBV4-1	TRBJ1-2	CASSQTEVSYGYTF	TGCGCCAGCAGCCAAACCGAGGTTAGCTATGGCTACACCTTC
NA	NA	TRBV28	TRBJ1-5	CASSLVDSLNQPQHF	TGTGCCAGCAGTTTAGTGGACAGCCTCAATCAGCCCCAGCATTTT
TRBD2	NA	TRBV5-1	TRBJ2-7	CASSLRGGGSSYEQYF	TGCGCCAGCAGCTTGAGGGGCGGGGGGAGCTCCTACGAGCAGTACTTC
TRBD2	NA	TRBV3-1/TRBV3-2	TRBJ2-5	CASNTRGGGETQYF	TGTGCCAGCAACACCCGGGGGGGCGGAGAGACCCAGTACTTC
NA	once	TRBV2	TRBJ1-6	CASSEDRNNSPLHF	TGTGCCAGCAGCGAGGACAGAAACAATTCACCCCTCCACTTT
NA	NA	TRBV5-5	TRBJ2-1	CASTPSTGLSYNEQFF	TGTGCCAGCACCCCCTCGACAGGCCTATCCTACAATGAGCAGTTCTTC
NA	NA	TRBV7-9	TRBJ1-1	CASSFGGDTEAFF	TGTGCCAGCAGCTTTGGAGGGGACACTGAAGCTTTCTTT
NA	NA	TRBV6-6	TRBJ2-7	CASSYRGGYEQYF	TGTGCCAGCAGTTACAGGGGAGGCTACGAGCAGTACTTC
TRBD1	NA	TRBV7-9	TRBJ1-4	CASSPPLKRQGAEKLFF	TGTGCCAGCAGCCCACCCTTAAAGAGACAGGGGGCTGAAAAACTGTTTTTT
TRBD2	NA	TRBV30	TRBJ2-1	CAWGLAGALNEQFF	TGTGCCTGGGGACTAGCGGGGGCGCTTAATGAGCAGTTCTTC
TRBD1	NA	TRBV6-6	TRBJ1-5	CASSKTGSGQPQHF	TGTGCCAGCAGTAAGACAGGGTCGGGGCAGCCCCAGCATTTT
TRBD1	NA	TRBV5-4	TRBJ1-1	CASSSGGGNTEAFF	TGTGCCAGCAGCTCAGGGGGCGGGAACACTGAAGCTTTCTTT
TRBD1	NA	TRBV7-2	TRBJ1-1	CASSSNPGQGARGTEAFF	TGTGCCAGCAGCTCCAATCCGGGACAGGGGGCGCGTGGCACTGAAGCTTTCTTT
TRBD1	few	TRBV6-4	TRBJ2-5	CASSPQAGGQETQYF	TGTGCCAGCAGCCCTCAGGCAGGGGGCCAGGAGACCCAGTACTTC
NA	NA	TRBV6-6	TRBJ2-7	CASSQDGTSYEQYF	TGTGCCAGCAGTCAGGACGGGACTTCCTACGAGCAGTACTTC
TRBD2	NA	TRBV13	TRBJ2-1	CASSPDSVAGGLNEQFF	TGTGCCAGCAGCCCCGATTCGGTAGCGGGGGGGTTGAATGAGCAGTTCTTC
NA	many	TRBV5-4	TRBJ2-7	CASSLAGGISYEQYF	TGTGCCAGCAGCTTGGCTGGAGGGATCTCCTACGAGCAGTACTTC
NA	once	TRBV28	TRBJ1-1	CASSLQGGATEAFF	TGTGCCAGCAGTTTACAGGGTGGGGCTACTGAAGCTTTCTTT
NA	once	TRBV13	TRBJ2-1	CASSSRDSRDNEQFF	TGTGCCAGCAGCTCCCGGGACTCCAGGGACAATGAGCAGTTCTTC
TRBD1	once	TRBV30	TRBJ1-4	CAGDRGRLEKLFF	TGTGCCGGGGACAGGGGGCGCCTCGAAAAACTGTTTTTT
NA	once	TRBV5-1	TRBJ1-1	CASSHPTGNTEAFF	TGCGCCAGCAGCCACCCCACAGGGAACACTGAAGCTTTCTTT
NA	NA	TRBV19	TRBJ1-1	CALRQGTEAFF	TGTGCCCTGAGGCAAGGAACTGAAGCTTTCTTT
NA	NA	TRBV19	TRBJ2-5	CASSPQGYSQYF	TGTGCCAGTAGTCCCCAAGGATACAGCCAGTACTTC
TRBD1	NA	TRBV30	TRBJ1-2	CAWARTGRNYGYTF	TGTGCCTGGGCCCGGACAGGGAGGAACTATGGCTACACCTTC
TRBD1	NA	TRBV30	TRBJ1-2	CAWSRGGGGLNYGYTF	TGTGCCTGGAGTCGAGGGGGCGGTGGACTAAACTATGGCTACACCTTC
TRBD2	NA	TRBV19	TRBJ2-3	CAPAQREPNTDTQYF	TGTGCTCCGGCCCAGCGGGAGCCGAACACAGATACGCAGTATTTT
NA	NA	TRBV7-6	TRBJ2-3	CASSVRYTDTQYF	TGTGCCAGCAGCGTCCGGTACACAGATACGCAGTATTTT
NA	NA	TRBV3-1/TRBV3-2	TRBJ2-3	CASSHRTDTQYF	TGTGCCAGCAGCCATCGGACAGATACGCAGTATTTT
NA	NA	TRBV7-9	TRBJ2-1	CASSLARREPYNEQFF	TGTGCCAGCAGCTTAGCGCGAAGGGAGCCCTACAATGAGCAGTTCTTC
NA	NA	TRBV13	TRBJ2-7	CASSFKRSYEQYF	TGTGCCAGCAGCTTCAAGCGATCCTACGAGCAGTACTTC
NA	once	TRBV27	TRBJ2-7	CASSPSASGEQYF	TGTGCCAGCAGTCCTTCTGCCTCAGGCGAGCAGTACTTC
TRBD2	NA	TRBV11-2	TRBJ2-1	CASSLHLLAGGYNEQFF	TGTGCCAGCAGCTTACACTTACTAGCGGGAGGGTACAATGAGCAGTTCTTC
TRBD2	NA	TRBV7-2	TRBJ2-7	CASSPGLAESFYEQYF	TGTGCCAGCAGTCCTGGACTAGCGGAGAGCTTCTACGAGCAGTACTTC
NA	NA	TRBV19	TRBJ2-3	CASTSSPSGVADTQYF	TGTGCCAGTACCTCCTCCCCGTCGGGAGTGGCAGATACGCAGTATTTT
TRBD2	NA	TRBV18	TRBJ2-1	CASSPPSVAGRGEQFF	TGTGCCAGCTCACCACCGTCGGTAGCGGGGCGTGGTGAGCAGTTCTTC
NA	NA	TRBV30	TRBJ2-7	CAWSVSLNYEQYF	TGTGCCTGGAGTGTAAGCTTGAACTACGAGCAGTACTTC
TRBD2	NA	TRBV5-1	TRBJ2-7	CASSGGLAGSYEQYF	TGCGCCAGCAGCGGGGGACTAGCGGGGTCCTACGAGCAGTACTTC
TRBD2	once	TRBV24-1	TRBJ2-1	CATSDAPASGNEQFF	TGTGCCACCAGTGATGCCCCCGCTAGCGGGAATGAGCAGTTCTTC
TRBD2	NA	TRBV24-1	TRBJ2-3	CATSDFTLTSGATDTQYF	TGTGCCACCAGTGATTTCACCCTGACTAGCGGTGCCACAGATACGCAGTATTTT
NA	NA	TRBV4-2	TRBJ2-2	CASSQRTVNTGELFF	TGTGCCAGCAGCCAAAGGACAGTTAACACCGGGGAGCTGTTTTTT
NA	NA	TRBV15	TRBJ2-3	CATSGKYTDTQYF	TGTGCCACCAGCGGCAAGTACACAGATACGCAGTATTTT
NA	NA	TRBV18	TRBJ2-1	CASSPPAGYNEQFF	TGTGCCAGCTCACCACCGGCAGGTTACAATGAGCAGTTCTTC
TRBD1	few	TRBV19	TRBJ2-2	CASSIRGMDTGELFF	TGTGCCAGTAGTATCAGGGGGATGGACACCGGGGAGCTGTTTTTT
NA	NA	TRBV6-2/TRBV6-3	TRBJ1-1	CASSYPLEGNTEAFF	TGTGCCAGCAGTTACCCGCTAGAGGGGAACACTGAAGCTTTCTTT
TRBD2	NA	TRBV28	TRBJ2-1	CASSLSRGGANEQFF	TGTGCCAGCAGTTTATCACGGGGGGGTGCGAATGAGCAGTTCTTC
NA	NA	TRBV25-1	TRBJ1-2	CASSGGYGYTF	TGTGCCAGCAGTGGCGGGTATGGCTACACCTTC
TRBD1	NA	TRBV6-5	TRBJ2-1	CASSLGQGRIGEQFF	TGTGCCAGCAGCCTCGGACAGGGGCGTATCGGTGAGCAGTTCTTC